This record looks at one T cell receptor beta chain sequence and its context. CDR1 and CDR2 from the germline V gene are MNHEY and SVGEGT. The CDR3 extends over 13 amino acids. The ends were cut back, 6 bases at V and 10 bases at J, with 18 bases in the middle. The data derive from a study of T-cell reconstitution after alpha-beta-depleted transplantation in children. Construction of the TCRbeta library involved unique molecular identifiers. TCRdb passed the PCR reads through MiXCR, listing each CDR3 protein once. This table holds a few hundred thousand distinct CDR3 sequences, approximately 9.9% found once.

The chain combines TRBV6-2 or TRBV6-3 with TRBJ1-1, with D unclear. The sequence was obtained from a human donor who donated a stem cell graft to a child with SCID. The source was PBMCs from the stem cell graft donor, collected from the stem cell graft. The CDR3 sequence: CASSPGLPIGAFF. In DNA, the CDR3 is TGTGCCAGCAGCCCGGGCCTCCCCATAGGAGCTTTCTTT.